This T cell receptor beta chain was captured by sequencing in a study of T cell repertoires in cytomegalovirus infection (dated by TCRdb to between 2018 and 2021). Regarding the research as a whole: Recently identified HLA-C-restricted CMV epitopes, whose presentation resists viral immunomodulation, were targeted by peptide stimulations together with well-studied HLA-B-restricted epitopes. Because public TCR beta signatures pointed to carriage of CMV infection together with the matching HLA type, the HLA type of each donor mattered for the analysis. What the work shows at the level of the full study, not this receptor alone: In both this cohort and an independent roughly 330-donor cohort, the cumulative frequency of public TCR beta family members distinguished carriers of CMV infection plus the relevant HLA type. The ex vivo response was dominated by HLA-C-restricted CMV-specific TCR beta clonotypes, which also provided the single most frequent clonotype in two of eight donors.

The treatment or condition label, as the study defines it: in vitro stimulation with specific CMV peptide epitopes to enrich CMV-specific T cells. The germline V gene gives CDR1 as SGHVS and CDR2 as FQNEAQ. The length of the CDR3 is 17 amino acids, counting both ends. The only DNA kept is the CDR3, 51 bases in frame from the first base. At the junction V is shortened by 2 bases and J by 4 bases, with 18 bases in between. The instrument given in TCRdb is Illumina HiSeq 1500. TCRdb itself trimmed the public reads at Q25 with fastp, ran MiXCR and retained productive beta chains. Entries that share a CDR3 protein sequence are merged under the most common genes and DNA. In this sample the table shows a few hundred thousand distinct CDR3 sequences, 40% of which occur a single time. Together, the top ten hold more than 40% of the sample. Comment on this clonotype: Its cognate antigen has yet to be identified. It may be a read error: a sequence one base away is much more abundant. The final CDR3 position lacks the conserved phenylalanine or tryptophan, pointing to a likely read error.

The source of this sequence is a human donor in good health (CMV status not recorded). Some clones in this sample may be carry-over from other donors' samples. The chain is encoded by TRBV7-8 joined to TRBJ1-5; the D gene cannot be named for sure. The source material was cultured PBMCs, sampled from culture after CMV antigen stimulation. The sequenced DNA: TGTGCCAGCAGCTTATCCGGGGATTGGCAGCATAATCAGCCCCAGCATTAT. It translates to CASSLSGDWQHNQPQHY.